This T cell receptor (beta chain) is from a study of beta chain features in type 1 diabetes. Concerning this clone: What it binds is unknown.

The sequenced template was cDNA made from the entire isolated RNA. The table came from immunoSEQ multiplex PCR; TCRdb's copy has only in-frame clones and leaves some out. The sample includes a few hundred thousand clones, approximately 16% of them seen just once. Overall study results and limits: Shorter templates may be favored by PCR, equally so in patients and controls.

CDR1 is SGHTA and CDR2 is FQGNSA in the germline V gene. V was clipped by 4 bases and J by 4 bases, with 14 bases between them. The CDR3 runs 14 residues. Sequencing used naive CD4+ T cells from blood. The TCR originated in a woman aged 18-30 years in good health. The chain combines TRBV7-2 with TRBJ2-7; perhaps TRBD2 as D (6 bases). The CDR3 here is CASSWRDSAYEQYF. The DNA for the CDR3 is TGTGCCAGCAGCTGGCGGGACTCCGCGTACGAGCAGTACTTC.